This T cell receptor beta chain was sequenced for a study of OX40 agonist ivuxolimab in advanced cancers. Turning to the study itself: Three partial responders included one hepatocellular carcinoma patient and two cutaneous melanoma patients.

Libraries were prepared by immunoSEQ multiplex PCR; TCRdb keeps only in-frame clonotypes and omits some of them. The sample includes 95,000 to 100,000 clones, roughly 80% of them seen just once. Remarks on this clone: The antigen is undetermined.

Germline V lookup: CDR1 LNHDA, CDR2 SQIVND (reference sequence). The ends were cut back, 0 bases at V and 2 bases at J, with 11 bases in the middle. The CDR3 runs to 15 residues. Points from the study as a whole: Clonal expansion by week 6 occurred in CD4+ and CD8+ blood T cells (at 0.1 to 3.0 mg/kg).

The chain recombines TRBV19 with TRBJ2-7, with D uncertain. The origin of this receptor is an adult with an advanced solid tumor such as melanoma, head and neck, liver or kidney cancer. The source material was CD4+ or CD8+ T cells sorted from blood, sampled in a trial of the OX40 agonist ivuxolimab. For the CDR3, the DNA is TGTGCCAGTAGTATAGATCCCAGAGGAACCTACGAGCAGTACTTC. It specifies CASSIDPRGTYEQYF.